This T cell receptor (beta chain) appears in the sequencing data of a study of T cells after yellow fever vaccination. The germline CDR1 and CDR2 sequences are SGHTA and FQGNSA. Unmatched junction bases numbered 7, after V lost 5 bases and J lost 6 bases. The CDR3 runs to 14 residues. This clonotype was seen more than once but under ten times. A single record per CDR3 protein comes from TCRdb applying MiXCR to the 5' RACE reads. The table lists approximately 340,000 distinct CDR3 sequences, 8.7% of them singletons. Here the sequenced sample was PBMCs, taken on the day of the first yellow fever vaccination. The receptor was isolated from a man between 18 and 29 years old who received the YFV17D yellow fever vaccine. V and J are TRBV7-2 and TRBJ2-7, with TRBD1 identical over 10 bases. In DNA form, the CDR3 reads TGTGCCAGCAGCCAAGACAGGGGGCGCCCCGAGCAGTACTTC. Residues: CASSQDRGRPEQYF.